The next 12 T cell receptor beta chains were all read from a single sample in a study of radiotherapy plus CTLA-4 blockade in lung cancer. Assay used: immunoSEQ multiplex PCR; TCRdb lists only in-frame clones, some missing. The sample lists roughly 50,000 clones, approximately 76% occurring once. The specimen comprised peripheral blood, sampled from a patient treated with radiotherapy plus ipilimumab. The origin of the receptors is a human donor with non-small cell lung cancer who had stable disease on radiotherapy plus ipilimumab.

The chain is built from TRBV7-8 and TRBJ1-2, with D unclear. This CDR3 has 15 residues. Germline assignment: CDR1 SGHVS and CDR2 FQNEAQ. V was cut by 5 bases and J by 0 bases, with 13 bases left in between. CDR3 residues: CASSPEGGANYGYTF. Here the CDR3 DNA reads TGTGCCAGCAGCCCCGAGGGAGGAGCTAACTATGGCTACACCTTC.

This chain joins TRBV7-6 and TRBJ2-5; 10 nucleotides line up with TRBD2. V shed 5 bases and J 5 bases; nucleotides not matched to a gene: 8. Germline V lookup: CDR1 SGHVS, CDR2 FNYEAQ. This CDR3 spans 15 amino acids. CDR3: CASSTSGGAGETQYF. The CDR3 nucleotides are TGTGCCAGCAGCACCAGCGGGGGGGCCGGGGAGACCCAGTACTTC.

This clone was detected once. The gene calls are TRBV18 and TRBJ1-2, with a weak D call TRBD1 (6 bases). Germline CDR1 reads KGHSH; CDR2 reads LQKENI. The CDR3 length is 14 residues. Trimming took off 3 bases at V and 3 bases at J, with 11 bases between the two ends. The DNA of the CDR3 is TGTGCCAGCTCACCCGGGGGGCCAGACTATGGCTACACCTTC. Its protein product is CASSPGGPDYGYTF.

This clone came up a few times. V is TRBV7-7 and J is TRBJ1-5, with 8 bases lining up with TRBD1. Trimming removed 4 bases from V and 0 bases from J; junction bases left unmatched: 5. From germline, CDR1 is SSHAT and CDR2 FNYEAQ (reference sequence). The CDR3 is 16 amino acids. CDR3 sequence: CASSYPTGVSNQPQHF. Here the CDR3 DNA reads TGTGCCAGCAGCTACCCGACAGGGGTTAGCAATCAGCCCCAGCATTTT.

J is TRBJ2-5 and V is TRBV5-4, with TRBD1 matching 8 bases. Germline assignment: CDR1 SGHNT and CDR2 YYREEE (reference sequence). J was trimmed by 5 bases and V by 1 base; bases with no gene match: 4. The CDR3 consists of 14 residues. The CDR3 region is CASSLRQGRETQYF. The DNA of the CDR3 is TGTGCCAGCAGCTTGAGACAGGGGAGGGAGACCCAGTACTTC.

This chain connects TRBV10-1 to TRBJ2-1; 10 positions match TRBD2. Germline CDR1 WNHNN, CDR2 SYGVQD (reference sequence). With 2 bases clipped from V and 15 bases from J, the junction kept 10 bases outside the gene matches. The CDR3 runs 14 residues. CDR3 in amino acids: CASSEGLAGARRFF. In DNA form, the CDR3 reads TGCGCCAGCAGTGAGGGGCTAGCGGGGGCCCGTCGGTTCTTC.

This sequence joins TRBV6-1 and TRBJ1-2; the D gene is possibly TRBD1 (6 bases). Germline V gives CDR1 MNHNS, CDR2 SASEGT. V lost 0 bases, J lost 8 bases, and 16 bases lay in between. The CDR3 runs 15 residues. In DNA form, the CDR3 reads TGTGCCAGCAGTGAAGCGGTGGGGGCCCTCCCGGGCTACACCTTC. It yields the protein CASSEAVGALPGYTF.

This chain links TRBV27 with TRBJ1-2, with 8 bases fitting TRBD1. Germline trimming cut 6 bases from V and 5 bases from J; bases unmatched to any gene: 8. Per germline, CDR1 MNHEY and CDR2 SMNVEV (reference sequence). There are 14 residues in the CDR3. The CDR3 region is CASSPGGLGYGYTF. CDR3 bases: TGTGCCAGCAGCCCAGGGGGCTTAGGGTATGGCTACACCTTC.

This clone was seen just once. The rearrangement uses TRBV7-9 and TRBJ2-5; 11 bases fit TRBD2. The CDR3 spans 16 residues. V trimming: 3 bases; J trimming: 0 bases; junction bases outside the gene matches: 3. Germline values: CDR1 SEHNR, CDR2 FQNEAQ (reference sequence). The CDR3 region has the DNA TGTGCCAGCAGCTTTCGTAGCGGGGGGGACCAAGAGACCCAGTACTTC. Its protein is CASSFRSGGDQETQYF.

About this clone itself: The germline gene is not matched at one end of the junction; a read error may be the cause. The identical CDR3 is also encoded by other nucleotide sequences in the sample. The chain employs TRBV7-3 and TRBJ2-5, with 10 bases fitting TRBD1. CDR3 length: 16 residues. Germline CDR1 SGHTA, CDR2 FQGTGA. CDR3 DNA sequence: TGTGCCAGCAGCTTGGGGACAGGGGCGGGACAAGAAACCCAGTACTTC. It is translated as CASSLGTGAGQETQYF.

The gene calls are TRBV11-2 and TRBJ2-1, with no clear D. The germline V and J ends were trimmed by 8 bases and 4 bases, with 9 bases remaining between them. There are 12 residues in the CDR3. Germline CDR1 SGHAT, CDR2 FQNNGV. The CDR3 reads CASGTQYNEQFF. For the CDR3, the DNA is TGTGCCAGCGGTACCCAATACAATGAGCAGTTCTTC.

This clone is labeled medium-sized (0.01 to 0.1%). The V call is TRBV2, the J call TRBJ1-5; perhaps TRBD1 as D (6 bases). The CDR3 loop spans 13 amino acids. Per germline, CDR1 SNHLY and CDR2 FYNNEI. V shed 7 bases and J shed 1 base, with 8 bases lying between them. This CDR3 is CASKGGSNQPQHF. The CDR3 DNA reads TGTGCCAGCAAGGGGGGAAGCAATCAGCCCCAGCATTTT. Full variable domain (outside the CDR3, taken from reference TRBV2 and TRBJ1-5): EPEVTQTPSHQVTQMGQEVILRCVPISNHLYFYWYRQILGQKVEFLVSFYNNEISEKSEIFDDQFSVERPDGSNFTLKIRSTKLEDSAMYFCASKGGSNQPQHFGDGTRLSIL.